Listed here are 32 T cell receptor beta chains from one sample, sequenced in a study of blood T cell repertoires in COVID-19. The assay was immunoSEQ multiplex PCR, and TCRdb's table has in-frame clones only and misses some. The sample contains about 260,000 clones, 70% to 90% of which appear only once. The specimen sequenced was peripheral blood. Receptors originate from a human donor in a cohort sampled during active COVID-19.

Written as DNA, the CDR3 is TGTGCCACCAGTGAAACGCCGGGACAGGGGAATAACTATGGCTACACCTTC. Translating gives CATSETPGQGNNYGYTF. This rearrangement joins TRBV24-1 to TRBJ1-2, with 10 bases lining up with TRBD1. Germline lookup yields CDR1 KGHDR and CDR2 SFDVKD. The CDR3 is 17 residues long. Trimming at V came to 4 bases and at J to 1 base, leaving 8 bases not matched to a gene.

V usage is TRBV7-9 and J usage is TRBJ2-3, with 8 positions matching TRBD1. CDR3 length equals 14 residues. Per germline, CDR1 SEHNR and CDR2 FQNEAQ (reference sequence). Losses at the gene ends were 10 bases for V and 0 bases for J; bases not matched to a gene: 6. The DNA for the CDR3 is TGTGCCACAGGCCGGACAGGGAGCACAGATACGCAGTATTTT. This sequence encodes CATGRTGSTDTQYF.

The chain has TRBV6-2 or TRBV6-3 and TRBJ1-5, with no clear D. V was shortened by 3 bases and J by 5 bases, with 8 bases between the two germline ends. The CDR3 is 13 amino acids. CDR1 is MNHEY and CDR2 is SVGEGT in the germline V gene. CDR3 protein: CASSYWSDQPQHF. CDR3 coding DNA: TGTGCCAGCAGTTATTGGAGCGATCAGCCCCAGCATTTT.

The gene calls are TRBV13 and TRBJ2-5, with D hard to call. The V gene lost 3 bases and the J gene lost 7 bases, with 18 bases spanning the gap. The CDR3 contains 15 residues. CDR1 and CDR2 from the germline V gene are PRHDT and FYEKMQ (reference sequence). The CDR3 region has the DNA TGTGCCAGCAGCTTTTATGACCGTAATACGGGGACCCAGTACTTC. It codes for CASSFYDRNTGTQYF.

V is TRBV18 and J is TRBJ1-2; tentative D call: TRBD1 (6 bases). Per germline, CDR1 KGHSH and CDR2 LQKENI. There are 14 residues in the CDR3. V shed 3 bases and J shed 5 bases, with 13 bases lying between them. DNA for the CDR3: TGTGCCAGCTCACCTAGCGGGGGGCAGTATGGCTACACCTTC. Its translation is CASSPSGGQYGYTF.

The chain couples TRBV10-1 to TRBJ2-5; TRBD2 aligns across 8 bases. The germline gives CDR1 WNHNN, CDR2 SYGVQD (reference sequence). CDR3 size: 13 residues. J was trimmed by 2 bases and V by 10 bases; bases with no gene match: 6. The CDR3 region has the DNA TGCGCCACCTTTATAGCGGGACAAGAGACCCAGTACTTC. Encoded protein: CATFIAGQETQYF.

The rearrangement links TRBV27 to TRBJ1-1; 10 nucleotides line up with TRBD1. The CDR3 length is 16 residues. Germline CDR1 MNHEY, CDR2 SMNVEV (reference sequence). The V segment lost 4 bases and the J segment 4 bases; nucleotides outside the gene matches: 9. DNA of the CDR3: TGTGCCAGCAGTTCTGGGACAGGGGTCCCTCGCACTGAAGCTTTCTTT. Amino acids: CASSSGTGVPRTEAFF.

This chain connects TRBV5-4 to TRBJ1-2, with 8 bases matching TRBD1. From germline, CDR1 is SGHNT and CDR2 YYREEE (reference sequence). This CDR3 has 16 residues. V gave up 6 bases and J gave up 0 bases; unmatched junction bases: 10. CDR3 residues: CASNRDRGISNYGYTF. For the CDR3, the DNA is TGTGCCAGCAACCGAGACAGGGGCATCTCTAACTATGGCTACACCTTC. The full variable domain, rest sourced from reference TRBV5-4 and TRBJ1-2, is ETGVTQSPTHLIKTRGQQVTLRCSSQSGHNTVSWYQQALGQGPQFIFQYYREEENGRGNFPPRFSGLQFPNYSSELNVNALELDDSALYLCASNRDRGISNYGYTFGSGTRLTVV.

The rearrangement links TRBV19 to TRBJ1-3; no reliable D call. Trimming removed 7 bases from V and 0 bases from J, with 16 bases in between. In germline, CDR1 is LNHDA, CDR2 SQIVND (reference sequence). There are 16 residues in the CDR3. The CDR3 protein is CASTPSSGSSGNTIYF. The CDR3, as DNA: TGTGCCAGTACCCCATCATCGGGGTCCTCTGGAAACACCATATATTTT.

This clone was seen more than once but under ten times. The gene calls are TRBV28 and TRBJ2-7; TRBD1 agrees at 8 bases. Trimming at V came to 6 bases and at J to 3 bases, leaving 22 bases not matched to a gene. The CDR3 runs to 19 residues. Germline CDR1 is MDHEN and CDR2 is SYDVKM. The CDR3 spells CASRSPPRFDRGKVYEQYF. In DNA form, the CDR3 reads TGTGCCAGCAGATCCCCTCCCCGGTTTGACAGGGGAAAAGTCTACGAGCAGTACTTC.

The DNA of the CDR3 is TGTGCCAGTAGCACCCCGGGCAGGGACTACGAGCAGTACTTC. This gives the protein CASSTPGRDYEQYF. The genes are TRBV19 and TRBJ2-7; maybe TRBD1 (5 bases). CDR3 length equals 14 residues. CDR1 and CDR2 (germline): LNHDA, SQIVND (reference sequence). With 6 bases removed from V and 3 bases from J, the gap between germline ends came to 15 bases. The full variable domain, completed using reference TRBV19 and TRBJ2-7, is DGGITQSPKYLFRKEGQNVTLSCEQNLNHDAMYWYRQDPGQGLRLIYYSQIVNDFQKGDIAEGYSVSREKKESFPLTVTSAQKNPTAFYLCASSTPGRDYEQYFGPGTRLTVT.

In regard to this clone: Other DNA sequences from this sample encode an identical CDR3 as well. V gene TRBV19 combines with J gene TRBJ1-1; tentatively, D is TRBD1 (6 bases). The CDR3 contains 14 residues. Per germline, CDR1 LNHDA and CDR2 SQIVND (reference sequence). V shed 3 bases and J shed 0 bases, with 8 bases lying between them. The CDR3 protein is CASSIGQMNTEAFF. The CDR3 nucleotides are TGTGCCAGTAGTATCGGACAGATGAACACTGAAGCTTTCTTT.

J is TRBJ1-1 and V is TRBV7-2; tentatively, D is TRBD1 (6 bases). Trimming took off 1 base at V and 1 base at J, with 13 bases between the two ends. Germline V CDR1 and CDR2: SGHTA, FQGNSA. There are 16 residues in the CDR3. The chain's CDR3 is CASSLVYRTANTEAFF. CDR3 sequence (DNA): TGTGCCAGCAGCTTAGTCTACCGGACAGCGAACACTGAAGCTTTCTTT.

The gene calls are TRBV19 and TRBJ2-7, with TRBD2 identical over 11 bases. Germline V gene lookup returns CDR1 LNHDA and CDR2 SQIVND (reference sequence). The CDR3 runs to 21 residues. V lost 2 bases and J lost 0; bases outside the gene matches: 18. CDR3 in DNA: TGTGCCAGTAGTATATCCTCTGACTGGGGTAGCGGGAGGGATAGCTCCTACGAGCAGTACTTC. Its translation: CASSISSDWGSGRDSSYEQYF.

The chain employs TRBV11-2 and TRBJ2-5, with 10 bases identical to TRBD2. Germline-derived CDR1 and CDR2 are SGHAT and FQNNGV. This CDR3 is 15 amino acids long. V was clipped by 5 bases and J by 5 bases; unmatched bases: 8. The CDR3 DNA follows: TGTGCCAGCAGCCTCCGCGGGACTAGCGATGAGACCCAGTACTTC. This codes for CASSLRGTSDETQYF.

The rearrangement uses TRBV5-1 and TRBJ1-4; the match to TRBD1 covers 10 bases. Germline trimming cut 3 bases from V and 7 bases from J; bases unmatched to any gene: 6. Per germline, CDR1 SGHRS and CDR2 YFSETQ. The CDR3 length is 15 residues. For the CDR3, the DNA is TGCGCCAGCAGCTGGACAGGGGGAGAAGGTGAAAAACTGTTTTTT. Translating it yields CASSWTGGEGEKLFF.

The gene calls are TRBV25-1 and TRBJ1-1; possible D gene TRBD1, 5 bases. With 1 base removed from V and 4 bases from J, the gap between germline ends came to 10 bases. The CDR3 covers 14 residues. CDR1 is MGHDK and CDR2 is SYGVNS in the germline V gene. The CDR3 protein is CASSEFRGGTEAFF. The CDR3 coding sequence is TGTGCCAGCAGTGAATTTCGGGGGGGCACTGAAGCTTTCTTT.

Only a few counts were recorded for this clone. V usage is TRBV4-3 and J usage is TRBJ1-2; TRBD1 agrees at 8 bases. The CDR3 is 16 amino acids. Germline assignment: CDR1 LGHNA and CDR2 YSLEER. The J segment lost 2 bases and the V segment lost 4 bases, leaving 9 bases of the junction unmatched. CDR3: CASSREIRDRNYGYTF. Written as DNA, the CDR3 is TGCGCCAGCAGCCGAGAGATCCGGGACAGGAACTATGGCTACACCTTC.

This rearrangement joins TRBV9 to TRBJ1-1; 7 bases align to TRBD1. V trimming: 0 bases; J trimming: 6 bases; junction bases outside the gene matches: 8. The germline V gene has CDR1 SGDLS and CDR2 YYNGEE. CDR3 length: 15 residues. CDR3 nucleotide sequence: TGTGCCAGCAGCGTAGGGGTCACAGGGGTTGCTGAAGCTTTCTTT. This sequence encodes CASSVGVTGVAEAFF.

The chain is built from TRBV24-1 and TRBJ2-7; TRBD2 might be the D (6 bases). The CDR3 extends over 16 amino acids. CDR1 and CDR2 (germline): KGHDR, SFDVKD. V was pared by 3 bases and J by 0 bases, with 14 bases between. The DNA for the CDR3 is TGTGCCACCAGTGATCGGGGGATAAGGGGCTCCTACGAGCAGTACTTC. It is translated as CATSDRGIRGSYEQYF.

The chain combines TRBV7-6 with TRBJ2-1; 9 bases line up with TRBD2. Germline values: CDR1 SGHVS, CDR2 FNYEAQ. The V segment lost 5 bases and the J segment 8 bases; nucleotides outside the gene matches: 13. The CDR3 is 16 amino acids. The CDR3 is CASSHPWQREVYEQFF. The DNA for the CDR3 is TGTGCCAGCAGCCACCCCTGGCAGCGGGAGGTGTATGAGCAGTTCTTC.

The gene calls are TRBV20-1 and TRBJ2-7; 8 bases fit TRBD2. The CDR3 covers 14 residues. CDR1 is DFQATT and CDR2 is SNEGSKA in the germline V gene (reference sequence). The junction had 6 bases not matched to a gene; V was cut back by 3 bases and J by 2 bases. In DNA form, the CDR3 reads TGCAGTGCTAGTTCGACTAGCGCCGCCTACGAGCAGTACTTC. It specifies CSASSTSAAYEQYF.

This rearrangement joins TRBV11-2 to TRBJ2-1; 13 bases fit TRBD2. Germline-derived CDR1 and CDR2 are SGHAT and FQNNGV. The V gene end was trimmed by 7 bases and the J gene end by 6 bases; junction bases not matched to a gene: 9. There are 16 residues in the CDR3. DNA of the CDR3: TGTGCCAGCATCGAACCGGGACTAGCGGGATCCAATGAGCAGTTCTTC. Translation: CASIEPGLAGSNEQFF.

This sequence joins TRBV18 and TRBJ1-3, with 7 nucleotides matching TRBD1. Unmatched junction bases numbered 3, after V lost 3 bases and J lost 1 base. Germline-derived CDR1 and CDR2 are KGHSH and LQKENI. The CDR3 has 15 amino acids. In nucleotides, the CDR3 is TGTGCCAGCTCACCCACAGGGGAGTCTGGAAACACCATATATTTT. As protein: CASSPTGESGNTIYF. The full variable domain, completed using reference TRBV18 and TRBJ1-3, is NAGVMQNPRHLVRRRGQEARLRCSPMKGHSHVYWYRQLPEEGLKFMVYLQKENIIDESGMPKERFSAEFPKEGPSILRIQQVVRGDSAAYFCASSPTGESGNTIYFGEGSWLTVV.

This clone has only a few counts. The V call is TRBV19, the J call TRBJ2-7; a weak D match, TRBD1 (5 bases). V lost 4 bases and J lost 3, with 10 bases in between. The CDR3 spans 13 residues. From germline, CDR1 is LNHDA and CDR2 SQIVND (reference sequence). The CDR3 protein is CASSNIDSYEQYF. In DNA form, the CDR3 reads TGTGCCAGTAGTAACATCGACAGCTACGAGCAGTACTTC.

The V gene is TRBV3-1 (or the pseudogene TRBV3-2), the J gene TRBJ1-2; D is unclear. The germline gives CDR1 LGHDT, CDR2 YNNKEL (reference sequence). The CDR3 totals 13 residues. V lost 0 bases and J lost 5, with 7 bases in between. The DNA of the CDR3 is TGTGCCAGCAGCCAAGACCTTCTTTATGGCTACACCTTC. Translating gives CASSQDLLYGYTF.

The chain combines TRBV6-6 with TRBJ2-7, with D possibly being TRBD2 (5 bases). Germline V gene sequence: CDR1 MNHNY, CDR2 SVGAGI (reference sequence). V lost 2 bases to trimming and J lost 1 base, with 12 bases between them. The CDR3 runs to 15 residues. This CDR3 is CASSYLEAESYEQYF. The CDR3 coding sequence is TGTGCCAGCAGTTACCTTGAAGCGGAGTCCTACGAGCAGTACTTC.

This chain uses TRBV24-1 with TRBJ2-7; 14 nucleotides align to TRBD2. This CDR3 is built from 15 residues. After removal of 4 bases from V and 5 bases from J, the junction contained 3 bases not matched to a gene. Germline assignment: CDR1 KGHDR and CDR2 SFDVKD. The CDR3 reads CATSDGTSGSNEQYF. CDR3 DNA sequence: TGTGCCACCAGTGACGGGACTAGCGGGAGCAACGAGCAGTACTTC.

Points on this clone: The sample carries other DNA sequences with the same CDR3. The V and J genes are TRBV6-5 and TRBJ2-7; D is unclear. This CDR3 has 13 amino acids. Germline loops: CDR1 MNHEY, CDR2 SVGAGI. V was trimmed by 4 bases and J by 0 bases, leaving 7 bases between them. The CDR3 region has the DNA TGTGCCAGCAGTTCCCCGGGCTCCTACGAGCAGTACTTC. Protein product: CASSSPGSYEQYF.

The rearrangement links TRBV5-1 to TRBJ2-7, with 7 bases aligning to TRBD1. CDR3 length equals 14 residues. Trimming took 3 bases from V and 1 from J; bases not matched to a gene: 4. Germline CDR1 SGHRS, CDR2 YFSETQ. The CDR3 DNA sequence: TGCGCCAGCAGCTACAGGGGCCTTTCCTACGAGCAGTACTTC. This translates into CASSYRGLSYEQYF.

The rearrangement uses TRBV6-6 and TRBJ2-1; possibly TRBD2 for D (6 bases). Per germline, CDR1 MNHNY and CDR2 SVGAGI (reference sequence). Trimming cost V 3 bases and J 1 base, with 10 bases left between them. This CDR3 comprises 15 residues. The chain's CDR3 is CASSYTRGSYNEQFF. The CDR3 DNA is TGTGCCAGCAGTTATACCCGGGGGTCCTACAATGAGCAGTTCTTC.

The V and J genes are TRBV28 and TRBJ1-6; D possibly corresponds to TRBD1 (5 bases). The germline V gene encodes CDR1 MDHEN and CDR2 SYDVKM. V was trimmed by 5 bases and J by 7 bases, leaving 15 bases between them. The CDR3 is 15 residues long. The CDR3 loop reads CASSPRGGWNSPLHF. The DNA of the CDR3 is TGTGCCAGCAGTCCTAGGGGAGGGTGGAATTCACCCCTCCACTTT.